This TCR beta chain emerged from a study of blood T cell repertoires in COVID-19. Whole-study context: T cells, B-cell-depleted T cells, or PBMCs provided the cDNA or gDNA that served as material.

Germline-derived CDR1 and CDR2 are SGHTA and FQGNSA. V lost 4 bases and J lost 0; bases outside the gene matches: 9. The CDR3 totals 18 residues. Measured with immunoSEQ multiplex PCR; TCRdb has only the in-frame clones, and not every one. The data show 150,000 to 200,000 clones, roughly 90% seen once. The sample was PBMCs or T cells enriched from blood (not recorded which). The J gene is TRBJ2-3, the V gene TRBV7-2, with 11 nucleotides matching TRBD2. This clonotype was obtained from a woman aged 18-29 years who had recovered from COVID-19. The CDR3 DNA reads TGTGCCAGCAGCTATCGATTTTCTAGCGGGGGGAGCACAGATACGCAGTATTTT. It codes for CASSYRFSSGGSTDTQYF. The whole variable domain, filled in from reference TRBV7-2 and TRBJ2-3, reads GAGVSQSPSNKVTEKGKDVELRCDPISGHTALYWYRQSLGQGLEFLIYFQGNSAPDKSGLPSDRFSAERTGGSVSTLTIQRTQQEDSAVYLCASSYRFSSGGSTDTQYFGPGTRLTVL.